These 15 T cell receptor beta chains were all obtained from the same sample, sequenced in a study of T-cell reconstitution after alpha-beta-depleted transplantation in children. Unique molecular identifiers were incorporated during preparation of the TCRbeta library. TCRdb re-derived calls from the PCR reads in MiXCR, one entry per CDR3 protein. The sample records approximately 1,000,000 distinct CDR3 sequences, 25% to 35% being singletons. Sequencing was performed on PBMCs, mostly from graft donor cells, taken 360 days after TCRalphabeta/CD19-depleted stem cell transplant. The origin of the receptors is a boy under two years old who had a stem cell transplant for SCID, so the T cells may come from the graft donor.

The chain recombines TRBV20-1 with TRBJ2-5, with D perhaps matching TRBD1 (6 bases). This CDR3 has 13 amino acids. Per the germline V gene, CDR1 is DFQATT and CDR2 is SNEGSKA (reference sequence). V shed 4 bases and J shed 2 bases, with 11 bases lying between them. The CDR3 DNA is TGCAGTGCTACTGGACAGCTACAAGAGACCCAGTACTTC. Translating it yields CSATGQLQETQYF.

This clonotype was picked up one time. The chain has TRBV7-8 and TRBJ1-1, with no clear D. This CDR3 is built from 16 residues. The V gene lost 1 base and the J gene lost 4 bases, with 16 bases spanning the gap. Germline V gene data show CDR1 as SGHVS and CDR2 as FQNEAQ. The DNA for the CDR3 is TGTGCCAGCAGCTTAGTCTCACAGCCATTGGCCACTGAAGCTTTCTTT. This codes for CASSLVSQPLATEAFF.

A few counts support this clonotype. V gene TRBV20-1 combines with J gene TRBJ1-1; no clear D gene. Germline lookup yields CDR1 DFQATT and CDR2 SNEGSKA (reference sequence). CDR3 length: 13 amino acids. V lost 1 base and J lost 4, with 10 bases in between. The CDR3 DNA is TGCAGTGCTAGAGTATCACGGGGCACTGAAGCTTTCTTT. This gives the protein CSARVSRGTEAFF.

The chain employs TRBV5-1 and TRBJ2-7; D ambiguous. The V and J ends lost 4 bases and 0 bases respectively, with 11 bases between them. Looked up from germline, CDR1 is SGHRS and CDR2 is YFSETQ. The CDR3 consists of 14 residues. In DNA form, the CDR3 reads TGCGCCAGCAGCATAGATGGCTCCTCCTACGAGCAGTACTTC. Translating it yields CASSIDGSSYEQYF.

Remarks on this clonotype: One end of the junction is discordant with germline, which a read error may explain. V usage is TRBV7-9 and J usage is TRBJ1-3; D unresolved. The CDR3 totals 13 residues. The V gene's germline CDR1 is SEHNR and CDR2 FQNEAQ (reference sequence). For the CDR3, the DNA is TGTGCCAGCAGGACTACGACGACGGCCGGCAGGCATTTT. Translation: CASRTTTTAGRHF.

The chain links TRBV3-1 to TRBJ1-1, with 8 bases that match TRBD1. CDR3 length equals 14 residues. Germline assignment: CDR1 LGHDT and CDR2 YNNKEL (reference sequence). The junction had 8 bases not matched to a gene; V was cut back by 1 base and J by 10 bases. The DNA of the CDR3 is TGTGCCAGCAGCCAAGGTCCGGGACAGGCGGGAGCTTTCTTT. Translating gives CASSQGPGQAGAFF.

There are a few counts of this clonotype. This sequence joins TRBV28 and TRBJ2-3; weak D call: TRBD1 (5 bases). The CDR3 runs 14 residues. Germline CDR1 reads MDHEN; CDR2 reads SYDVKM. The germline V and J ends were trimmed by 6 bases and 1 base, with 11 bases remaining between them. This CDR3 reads CASRPTDRTDTQYF. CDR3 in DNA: TGTGCCAGCAGGCCGACAGACCGCACAGATACGCAGTATTTT.

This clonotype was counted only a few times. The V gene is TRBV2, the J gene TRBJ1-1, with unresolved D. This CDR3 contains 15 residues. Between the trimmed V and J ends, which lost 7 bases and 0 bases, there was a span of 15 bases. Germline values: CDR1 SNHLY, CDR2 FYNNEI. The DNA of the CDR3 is TGTGCCAGCAATAAAGGCACTACCATGAACACTGAAGCTTTCTTT. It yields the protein CASNKGTTMNTEAFF.

The CDR3 DNA reads TGTGCCAGCAGCCTTCAGACGAACACTGAAGCTTTCTTT. Translation: CASSLQTNTEAFF. The V call is TRBV7-9, the J call TRBJ1-1; D gene unclear. V dropped 5 bases and J dropped 1 base, with 8 bases sitting between them. The germline gives CDR1 SEHNR, CDR2 FQNEAQ (reference sequence). There are 13 residues in the CDR3.

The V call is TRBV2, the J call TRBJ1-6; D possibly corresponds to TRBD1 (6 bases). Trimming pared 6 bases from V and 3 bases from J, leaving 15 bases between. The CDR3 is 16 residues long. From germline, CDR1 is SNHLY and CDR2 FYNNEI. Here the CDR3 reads CASRTGDSLYNSPLHF. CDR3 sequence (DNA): TGTGCCAGCAGGACAGGCGACTCTCTCTATAATTCACCCCTCCACTTT.

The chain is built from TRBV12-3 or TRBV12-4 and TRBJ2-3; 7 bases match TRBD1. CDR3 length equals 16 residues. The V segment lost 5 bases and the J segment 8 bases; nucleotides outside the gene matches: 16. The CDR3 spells CASSPRQGSGSGTQYF. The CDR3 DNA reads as TGTGCCAGCAGTCCCAGACAGGGATCCGGCTCCGGTACGCAGTATTTT.

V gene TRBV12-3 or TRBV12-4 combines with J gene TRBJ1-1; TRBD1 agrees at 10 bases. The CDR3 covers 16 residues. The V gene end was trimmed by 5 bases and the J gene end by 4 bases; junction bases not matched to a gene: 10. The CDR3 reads CASSLRGQGIGTEAFF. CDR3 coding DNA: TGTGCCAGCAGTCTGCGGGGACAGGGGATTGGCACTGAAGCTTTCTTT.

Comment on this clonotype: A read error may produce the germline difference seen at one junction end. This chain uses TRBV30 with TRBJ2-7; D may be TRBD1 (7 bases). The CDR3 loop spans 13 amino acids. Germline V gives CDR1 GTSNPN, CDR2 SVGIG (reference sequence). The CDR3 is CAWTGGNRAEKYF. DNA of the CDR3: TGTGCCTGGACAGGGGGGAACAGGGCCGAGAAGTACTTC.

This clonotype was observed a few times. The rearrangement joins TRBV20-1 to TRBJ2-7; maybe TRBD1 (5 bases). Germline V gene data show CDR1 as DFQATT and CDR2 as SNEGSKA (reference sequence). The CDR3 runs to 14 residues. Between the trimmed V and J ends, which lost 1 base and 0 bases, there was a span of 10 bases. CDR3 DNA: TGCAGTGCTAGAGGGCGACAGTACTCCTACGAGCAGTACTTC. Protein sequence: CSARGRQYSYEQYF.

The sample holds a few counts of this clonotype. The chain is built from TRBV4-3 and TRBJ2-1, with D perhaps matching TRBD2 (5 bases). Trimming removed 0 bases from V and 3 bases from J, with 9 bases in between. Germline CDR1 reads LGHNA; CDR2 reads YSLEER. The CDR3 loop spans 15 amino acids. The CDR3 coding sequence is TGCGCCAGCAGCCAAGATAGCGCCAGCTACAATGAGCAGTTCTTC. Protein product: CASSQDSASYNEQFF.